The clone carrying this TCR beta chain was counted at least ten times. Sequenced patients had shown CD8+CD57+ cell expansion by flow cytometry. All patients were therapy-naive when blood was sampled. These data originate in a study of CD8+CD57+ T cells in acquired aplastic anemia. About the study: Mean DNA quantity obtained from sorted CD4+ and CD8+ cells was about 3.2 ug.

CDR3 and TCR beta VDJ profiling relied on genomic DNA as the template. TCRdb reprocessed the reads with MiXCR, giving one entry per CDR3 protein. In the table there are some 150,000 distinct CDR3 sequences, about 52% of which are singletons. Germline lookup yields CDR1 SGHDT and CDR2 YYEEEE. With 3 bases clipped from V and 5 bases from J, the junction kept 2 bases outside the gene matches. The CDR3 contains 13 residues. The receptor was isolated from a human donor with aplastic anemia. The sequencing input was sorted CD4+, CD8+, or CD8+CD57+ T cells (not recorded which) from PBMCs. The chain joins TRBV5-6 to TRBJ2-3; 8 bases line up with TRBD2. The CDR3 coding sequence is TGTGCCAGCAGCTCCGCGGGGGGAGATACGCAGTATTTT. Translating it yields CASSSAGGDTQYF.